Presented here are 6 T cell receptor beta chains from one specimen sequenced in a study of cytomegalovirus exposure and HLA in healthy donors (dated by TCRdb to the late 2010s). The receptor library was made with the immunoSEQ multiplex PCR assay. Not all clones reach the TCRdb copy of this immuneACCESS table, which keeps in-frame sequences only. Checked studies attribute under half of the gap to unresolved V genes and leave the rest unexplained. The sample data list 210,000 or so clones, and 88% of these were observed just once. About 2.7% of the sample belongs to the ten largest clones. Sequences were obtained from PBMCs. All receptors come from a woman aged 18-29 years in good health and CMV-seronegative.

The V and J genes are TRBV7-8 and TRBJ2-7, with 7 positions matching TRBD2. The CDR3 is 15 amino acids. The germline V gene encodes CDR1 SGHVS and CDR2 FQNEAQ. V lost 1 base, J lost 3 bases, and 6 bases stayed unmatched. In nucleotides, the CDR3 is TGTGCCAGCAGCTTAGAGACTAGCTCGGACTACGAGCAGTACTTC. This gives the protein CASSLETSSDYEQYF.

V gene TRBV4-1 combines with J gene TRBJ1-2; D remains unclear. Germline loops: CDR1 MGHRA, CDR2 YSYEKL. The CDR3 covers 14 residues. The V end was cut by 0 bases, the J end by 2 bases, with 7 bases between. The CDR3, as DNA: TGCGCCAGCAGCCAAGAAGAGGGAAACTATGGCTACACCTTC. Its protein product is CASSQEEGNYGYTF.

As for this clone: Other DNA sequences from this sample encode an identical CDR3 as well. This chain connects TRBV10-3 to TRBJ2-7; TRBD1 matches at 9 bases. Germline lookup yields CDR1 ENHRY and CDR2 SYGVKD. This CDR3 has 13 amino acids. Trimming cost V 4 bases and J 3 bases; bases outside gene matches: 1. The DNA of the CDR3 is TGTGCCATCAGTGTGGGACAGGGCTACGAGCAGTACTTC. This encodes CAISVGQGYEQYF.

The V call is TRBV7-3, the J call TRBJ2-5; TRBD1 matches at 9 bases. The CDR3 covers 19 residues. Germline V gene data show CDR1 as SGHTA and CDR2 as FQGTGA. V gave up 6 bases and J gave up 2 bases; unmatched junction bases: 19. The CDR3 loop reads CASSPLTSRQGVRQETQYF. CDR3 in DNA: TGTGCCAGCAGTCCCCTCACCTCCCGACAGGGGGTGCGGCAAGAGACCCAGTACTTC.

V usage is TRBV19 and J usage is TRBJ2-7; the match to TRBD1 covers 8 bases. Germline trimming cut 1 base from V and 5 bases from J; bases unmatched to any gene: 7. The CDR3 runs 15 residues. Germline V gene lookup returns CDR1 LNHDA and CDR2 SQIVND (reference sequence). In nucleotides, the CDR3 is TGTGCCAGTAGTATAGGGGCAGGGGGCCCAAACGAGCAGTACTTC. This gives the protein CASSIGAGGPNEQYF.

The rearrangement joins TRBV15 to TRBJ2-3; no definite D call. The germline CDR1 and CDR2 sequences are LNHNV and YYDKDF (reference sequence). CDR3 length: 12 residues. V was pared by 5 bases and J by 6 bases, with 9 bases between. CDR3 amino acids: CATSPKRDTQYF. As DNA, the CDR3 is TGTGCCACCAGCCCTAAGAGGGATACGCAGTATTTT.